This entry describes one T cell receptor (beta chain). Germline V CDR1 and CDR2: SQVTM, ANQGSEA. The CDR3 is 12 amino acids. Unmatched junction bases numbered 1, after V lost 7 bases and J lost 1 base. The data were obtained in a study of technical replicates of blood from several donors. Data came from immunoSEQ multiplex PCR; TCRdb stores just in-frame clones and leaves some out. This sample yields about 83,000 clones, of which about 92% are seen a single time; over 0.2% belongs to the top ten. Input material: T cells isolated from PBMCs. The clonotype comes from a human donor in good health. V usage is TRBV29-1 and J usage is TRBJ2-7; 10 bases line up with TRBD1. The CDR3 spells CSGQGASYEQYF. Here the CDR3 DNA reads TGCAGCGGACAGGGGGCTTCCTACGAGCAGTACTTC.